This entry describes one T cell receptor beta chain. Antigen specificity is unknown. The data belong to a study of T cells after yellow fever vaccination. Study in general: Preparation of fractions with low cell numbers was performed using SMART-Seq v4 Ultra Low Input. Study-wide results and caveats: Only a minor proportion of clonotypes was detected across both CD4 and CD8 compartments. Clones that expanded after primary vaccination mostly reappeared after the booster (around 96% CD4, approximately 85% CD8).

V dropped 4 bases and J dropped 6; count of bases not matched to a gene: 3. The germline gives CDR1 LGHDT, CDR2 YNNKEL (reference sequence). The CDR3 totals 14 residues. One entry per CDR3 protein, called by TCRdb with MiXCR from the 5' RACE reads. Of 600,000 to 750,000 distinct CDR3 sequences listed, roughly 12% were seen once; the top ten hold about 15%. The rearrangement uses TRBV3-1 and TRBJ2-1, with 10 bases fitting TRBD1. This clonotype originated in a man aged 25-40 years who received the YFV17D yellow fever vaccine. Specimen: PBMCs, collected on the day of the yellow fever booster vaccination. CDR3 loop: CASSRDRGSNEQFF. The CDR3 bases are TGTGCCAGCAGCCGGGACAGGGGTTCCAATGAGCAGTTCTTC.